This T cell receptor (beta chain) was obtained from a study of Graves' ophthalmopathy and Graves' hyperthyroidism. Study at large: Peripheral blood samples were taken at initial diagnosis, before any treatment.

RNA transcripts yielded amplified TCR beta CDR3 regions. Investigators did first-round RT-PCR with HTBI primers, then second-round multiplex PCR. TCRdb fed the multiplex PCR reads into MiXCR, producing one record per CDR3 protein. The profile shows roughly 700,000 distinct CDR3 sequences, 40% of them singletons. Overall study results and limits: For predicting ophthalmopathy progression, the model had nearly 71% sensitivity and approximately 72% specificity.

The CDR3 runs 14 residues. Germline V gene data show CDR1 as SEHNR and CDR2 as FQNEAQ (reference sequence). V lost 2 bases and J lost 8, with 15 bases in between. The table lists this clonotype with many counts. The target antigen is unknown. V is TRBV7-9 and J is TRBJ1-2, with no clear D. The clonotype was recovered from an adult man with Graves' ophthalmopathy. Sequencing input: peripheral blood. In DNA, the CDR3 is TGTGCCAGCAGCTTATCTGGGGAGGCGCTCGGCTACACCTTC. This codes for CASSLSGEALGYTF.